The 15 T cell receptor beta chains below come from one sample, sequenced in a study of T cells in Graves' hyperthyroidism and ophthalmopathy. It was RNA transcripts that yielded the amplified TCR beta CDR3 regions. The TCR CDR3 was amplified in a first-round RT-PCR using the HTBI primer set. TCRdb analysed the multiplex PCR reads with MiXCR anew, one entry per CDR3 protein. Of under 450,000 distinct CDR3 sequences listed, about a sixth are singletons. Sequenced: blood. These receptors originate from a woman aged 25 to 39 with Graves' hyperthyroidism that later progressed to Graves' ophthalmopathy.

This chain joins TRBV20-1 and TRBJ2-3; 8 bases fit TRBD2. Germline-derived CDR1 and CDR2 are DFQATT and SNEGSKA (reference sequence). With 0 bases clipped from V and 0 bases from J, the junction kept 8 bases outside the gene matches. There are 17 residues in the CDR3. The CDR3 is CSARDASGRESTDTQYF. The CDR3 coding sequence is TGCAGTGCTAGAGATGCTTCCGGGAGGGAAAGCACAGATACGCAGTATTTT.

Concerning this clonotype itself: The junction departs from the called germline gene at one end, perhaps through a read error. This chain uses TRBV5-1 with TRBJ1-1; 8 bases fit TRBD1. Germline CDR1 reads SGHRS; CDR2 reads YFSETQ. The CDR3 sequence is 15 residues long. The CDR3 here is CANSLAGTGNTEAFF. CDR3 DNA sequence: TGCGCCAACAGCTTGGCCGGGACAGGGAACACTGAAGCTTTCTTT.

A note on this clonotype: Being one base from a much bigger clone, this may be a read error. The chain is built from TRBV30 and TRBJ2-1; D may be TRBD1 (5 bases). The DNA end lines up better with TRBJ2-7; the J call may be wrong. The CDR3 spans 13 residues. Per the germline V gene, CDR1 is GTSNPN and CDR2 is SVGIG (reference sequence). In DNA, the CDR3 is TGTGCCTGGCAGGGTAGCACCTACAATGAGCAGTACTTC. Translated, it gives CAWQGSTYNEQYF.

This clonotype was observed at least ten times. The chain combines TRBV29-1 with TRBJ1-5; the match to TRBD1 covers 7 bases. Trimming at V came to 5 bases and at J to 2 bases, leaving 3 bases not matched to a gene. The CDR3 runs to 13 residues. Germline V gene sequence: CDR1 SQVTM, CDR2 ANQGSEA. CDR3 DNA: TGCAGCGTTAGACAGGGAGGCAATCAGCCCCAGCATTTT. Translation gives CSVRQGGNQPQHF.

Concerning this clonotype itself: A junction end diverges from the germline sequence, so it may reflect a read error. The rearrangement uses TRBV9 and TRBJ1-1, with D unresolved. CDR1 SGDLS and CDR2 YYNGEE come from the germline V gene. This CDR3 is built from 13 residues. In DNA, the CDR3 is TGTGCCAGCGGCGTTCTTCTGGACACTGAAGCTTTCTTT. Translating gives CASGVLLDTEAFF.

There are a few counts of this clonotype. V is TRBV24-1 and J is TRBJ2-1; D not resolved. The CDR3 spans 17 residues. V lost 6 bases, J lost 3 bases, and 20 bases lay in between. The germline V gene has CDR1 KGHDR and CDR2 SFDVKD. The CDR3 DNA follows: TGTGCCACCAGTCCTAAAAGACAAGGCCCCAGCTACAATGAGCAGTTCTTC. Translation gives CATSPKRQGPSYNEQFF.

This clonotype was detected ten times or more. J is TRBJ2-5 and V is TRBV29-1; TRBD2 matches 7 bases. The CDR3 consists of 13 residues. V trimming: 4 bases; J trimming: 5 bases; junction bases outside the gene matches: 7. CDR1 is SQVTM, CDR2 ANQGSEA, per germline. The chain's CDR3 is CSVGGGSRETQYF. In DNA form, the CDR3 reads TGCAGCGTTGGAGGCGGGAGCCGTGAGACCCAGTACTTC.

This clonotype was seen ten or more times. In DNA, the CDR3 is TGTGCCAGCAGCCCCGGGGGAGGGGGCCTTGAGCAGTTCTTC. This codes for CASSPGGGGLEQFF. The chain employs TRBV7-9 and TRBJ2-1, with D possibly called TRBD1 or TRBD2 (7 bases each). The germline gives CDR1 SEHNR, CDR2 FQNEAQ (reference sequence). The V end was cut by 5 bases, the J end by 9 bases, with 17 bases between. The CDR3 has 14 residues. Filled out from reference TRBV7-9 and TRBJ2-1, the complete variable domain reads DTGVSQNPRHKITKRGQNVTFRCDPISEHNRLYWYRQTLGQGPEFLTYFQNEAQLEKSRLLSDRFSAERPKGSFSTLEIQRTEQGDSAMYLCASSPGGGGLEQFFGPGTRLTVL.

The rearrangement uses TRBV11-2 and TRBJ2-2; D is uncertain. The CDR3 is made up of 14 amino acids. V dropped 4 bases and J dropped 6 bases, with 12 bases sitting between them. Germline V lookup: CDR1 SGHAT, CDR2 FQNNGV. CDR3 DNA sequence: TGTGCCAGCAGCTCGTTAGTCCGCCCCGGGGAGCTGTTTTTT. Its protein is CASSSLVRPGELFF.

This clonotype was seen repeatedly, ten times or more. The chain combines TRBV30 with TRBJ2-2; the match to TRBD1 covers 12 bases. The J segment lost 9 bases and the V segment lost 8 bases, leaving 4 bases of the junction unmatched. Per germline, CDR1 GTSNPN and CDR2 SVGIG (reference sequence). The CDR3 contains 12 residues. This CDR3 is CAGGQGARELFF. In DNA, the CDR3 is TGTGCCGGGGGACAGGGGGCTCGGGAGCTGTTTTTT.

This chain links TRBV2 with TRBJ2-1; 7 bases agree with TRBD1. Germline V gives CDR1 SNHLY, CDR2 FYNNEI. The CDR3 has 14 residues. The V gene end was trimmed by 1 base and the J gene end by 5 bases; junction bases not matched to a gene: 2. The CDR3 reads CASSEEGADNEQFF. CDR3 sequence (DNA): TGTGCCAGCAGTGAAGAGGGGGCGGACAATGAGCAGTTCTTC.

This clonotype was seen a few times. The gene calls are TRBV7-9 and TRBJ1-2; no reliable D call. Germline CDR1 reads SEHNR; CDR2 reads FQNEAQ (reference sequence). V was trimmed by 5 bases and J by 4 bases, leaving 20 bases between them. The CDR3 length is 16 residues. The CDR3 bases are TGTGCCAGCAGCCCCCGCGGCCCCATGCTGGGCTATGGCTACACCTTC. It yields the protein CASSPRGPMLGYGYTF.

The chain carries TRBV18 and TRBJ1-2, with 7 nucleotides matching TRBD1. CDR1 and CDR2 from the germline V gene are KGHSH and LQKENI. The CDR3 is 15 amino acids. The J segment lost 4 bases and the V segment lost 2 bases, leaving 7 bases of the junction unmatched. CDR3 sequence: CASSPSLDRAYGYTF. In nucleotides, the CDR3 is TGTGCCAGCTCACCAAGTCTCGACAGGGCCTATGGCTACACCTTC.

The V gene is TRBV24-1, the J gene TRBJ2-3; 13 nucleotides match TRBD2. V was pared by 2 bases and J by 6 bases, with 7 bases of the junction left unmatched. CDR1 is KGHDR, CDR2 SFDVKD, per germline. The CDR3 covers 17 residues. Written as DNA, the CDR3 is TGTGCCACCAGTGATTCGGGACTAGCGGGGTCCCCGGATACGCAGTATTTT. Amino acid sequence: CATSDSGLAGSPDTQYF.

This clonotype has a single count. This chain connects TRBV11-2 to TRBJ2-7, with D perhaps TRBD2 (7 bases). Trimming stripped 9 bases from V and 1 base from J, with 19 bases between. Per germline, CDR1 SGHAT and CDR2 FQNNGV. The CDR3 is 15 amino acids. The CDR3 spells CASSSGTPGSYEQYV. CDR3 coding DNA: TGTGCCAGTAGCAGCGGGACACCTGGATCCTACGAGCAGTACGTC.